Shown below are 5 T cell receptor beta chains from a single sample sequenced in a study of blood T cell repertoires in COVID-19. TCRdb's copy holds only in-frame clones and misses some; the assay was immunoSEQ multiplex PCR. Of roughly 150,000 clones listed, 80% to 90% are singletons. Sequencing was done on a sample of peripheral blood. These TCRs come from an older woman with acute or convalescent COVID-19.

The chain couples TRBV20-1 to TRBJ2-2, with TRBD2 matching 8 bases. Trimming removed 3 bases from V and 7 bases from J; junction bases left unmatched: 4. This CDR3 contains 13 residues. Germline CDR1 DFQATT, CDR2 SNEGSKA (reference sequence). In DNA, the CDR3 is TGCAGTGCTAGTGCGGGGGGACACGGGGAGCTGTTTTTT. Translated, it gives CSASAGGHGELFF.

This chain connects TRBV18 to TRBJ2-3, with 9 bases that match TRBD2. Looked up from germline, CDR1 is KGHSH and CDR2 is LQKENI. The CDR3 totals 22 residues. The V segment lost 8 bases and the J segment 2 bases; nucleotides outside the gene matches: 29. The CDR3 coding sequence is TGTGCCAGCGCCTTCTTCCCCCGGACTTGGCGGGAGGGATGGGAAAACACAGATACGCAGTATTTT. Its translation is CASAFFPRTWREGWENTDTQYF.

This clone was observed once. This sequence joins TRBV6-1 and TRBJ1-5, with 7 positions matching TRBD1. The length of the CDR3 is 14 residues. The trim removed 2 bases at V and 11 bases at J, leaving 9 bases unmatched. Germline assignment: CDR1 MNHNS and CDR2 SASEGT. CDR3 nucleotide sequence: TGTGCCAGCAGTGAACCGGGACAGCGGGTGACCCAGCATTTT. This codes for CASSEPGQRVTQHF.

V is TRBV10-3 and J is TRBJ2-2; D is ambiguous. Germline CDR1 reads ENHRY; CDR2 reads SYGVKD. Trimming shortened V by 6 bases and J by 7 bases, and 12 bases separated the two germline ends. The CDR3 is 13 amino acids. The DNA of the CDR3 is TGTGCCATCAGCGGAGAGCCAAACGGGGAGCTGTTTTTT. Amino acids: CAISGEPNGELFF.

The gene calls are TRBV12-3 or TRBV12-4 and TRBJ2-1; D may be TRBD2 (5 bases). Trimming pared 3 bases from V and 8 bases from J, leaving 8 bases between. This CDR3 comprises 12 residues. The CDR3 bases are TGTGCCAGCAGTTTTTCCGGGGATGAGCAGTTCTTC. It codes for CASSFSGDEQFF.